This entry concerns a single T cell receptor beta chain. Its antigen is still unknown. Amplification of TCR alpha and beta CDR3 regions from RNA used iRepertoire nested multiplex PCR. One-step reverse transcription and amplification started from approximately 100-400 ng of tissue mRNA or PBMC total RNA. TCRdb recomputed calls from the multiplex PCR reads with MiXCR, one row per CDR3 protein. The sample contains about 140,000 distinct CDR3 sequences, more than 35% of which appear only once. This sample is part of a study of glioma-infiltrating T cells. Study conclusions and caveats: Tissue-blood divergence was below expectation in non-neoplastic patients, above in gliomas.

The CDR3 loop spans 13 amino acids. V lost 3 bases, J lost 3 bases, and 6 bases lay in between. Germline V gene lookup returns CDR1 SGHTA and CDR2 FQGNSA. What was sequenced was glioma tissue, nonneoplastic brain tissue, or PBMCs (not recorded which). The receptor's source is a human donor with low-grade glioma or glioblastoma, undergoing nonglioma brain surgery, or in good health (not recorded which). The V gene is TRBV7-2, the J gene TRBJ1-5; no clear D gene. The CDR3 coding sequence is TGTGCCAGCAGCTTGGAAATCAATCAGCCCCAGCATTTT. Protein: CASSLEINQPQHF. Drawing the rest from reference TRBV7-2 and TRBJ1-5, the complete variable domain is GAGVSQSPSNKVTEKGKDVELRCDPISGHTALYWYRQSLGQGLEFLIYFQGNSAPDKSGLPSDRFSAERTGGSVSTLTIQRTQQEDSAVYLCASSLEINQPQHFGDGTRLSIL.